The next 6 T cell receptor beta chains were all read from a single sample in a study of T cell responses to AZD1222 COVID-19 vaccine. Here immunoSEQ multiplex PCR was the method, and the copy in TCRdb shows in-frame clones only, minus some. This table holds 170,000 or so clones, 75% to 95% found once. Sequences were derived from peripheral blood, sampled on day 0 of AZD1222 vaccination. The origin of the receptors is an adult in good health.

This clone has more than one count but fewer than ten. The V and J genes are TRBV19 and TRBJ1-6, with TRBD1 as a possible D gene (6 bases). CDR3 length: 14 amino acids. V was pared by 5 bases and J by 7 bases, with 12 bases between. Germline values: CDR1 LNHDA, CDR2 SQIVND (reference sequence). DNA of the CDR3: TGTGCCAGTAGTCTGACAGGCCGAAATTCACCCCTCCACTTT. Amino acid sequence: CASSLTGRNSPLHF.

This clone was seen a single time. V and J are TRBV20-1 and TRBJ2-2, with unresolved D. Germline-derived CDR1 and CDR2 are DFQATT and SNEGSKA (reference sequence). Trimming took 3 bases from V and 6 from J, leaving 8 bases between them. This CDR3 comprises 12 residues. In DNA, the CDR3 is TGCAGTGCTAGTTTGGGTTCCGGGGAGCTGTTTTTT. Residues: CSASLGSGELFF.

V gene TRBV5-6 combines with J gene TRBJ2-7; 8 bases map to TRBD1. The CDR3 is 14 residues long. The ends lost 1 base at V and 3 bases at J; junction bases unmatched: 3. Germline V CDR1 and CDR2: SGHDT, YYEEEE. As DNA, the CDR3 is TGTGCCAGCAGCTTGCGGGACAGGCTCTACGAGCAGTACTTC. It specifies CASSLRDRLYEQYF.

This clone occurred once. This chain connects TRBV6-5 to TRBJ1-4, with 7 bases identical to TRBD1. The CDR3 extends over 16 amino acids. The ends lost 0 bases at V and 7 bases at J; junction bases unmatched: 8. CDR1 and CDR2 from the germline V gene are MNHEY and SVGAGI. The CDR3: CASSYSSTGVSEKLFF. DNA of the CDR3: TGTGCCAGCAGTTACTCGAGTACAGGGGTTAGTGAAAAACTGTTTTTT.

The chain couples TRBV18 to TRBJ1-3; D gene ambiguous. CDR1 KGHSH and CDR2 LQKENI come from the germline V gene. Trimming left V 3 bases short and J 4 bases short, with 13 bases between. This CDR3 comprises 15 residues. The CDR3 DNA reads as TGTGCCAGCTCACCGGTGGAGGGCTCGGGAAACACCATATATTTT. Its translation: CASSPVEGSGNTIYF.

V usage is TRBV2 and J usage is TRBJ2-3, with a possible D match to TRBD1 (5 bases). Trimming removed 9 bases from V and 5 bases from J, with 6 bases in between. Germline V gene data show CDR1 as SNHLY and CDR2 as FYNNEI. This CDR3 is built from 10 residues. This CDR3 is CARGEDTQYF. The CDR3 coding sequence is TGTGCCAGAGGGGAAGATACGCAGTATTTT.